This TCR beta chain was captured by sequencing in a study of shared clonotypes between healthy human individuals. The CDR3 is made up of 12 amino acids. Trimming pared 6 bases from V and 3 bases from J, leaving 6 bases between. In germline, CDR1 is MNHNY, CDR2 SVGAGI (reference sequence). Per the original data handling: With immunoSEQ giving junction-only sequences and no quality scores, filtering differed. Clones were read by immunoSEQ multiplex PCR, and TCRdb kept only the in-frame ones, dropping some. For V, J and clone size, that table is used; D and trimming come from the DNA. Of more than 2 million clones listed, around 96% are singletons. This clone was seen a handful of times. It was CD45RO-negative cells, positively selected for CCR7, that made up naive CD8 cells, with terminally differentiated effector memory CD45RA+ cells excluded.

The chain uses TRBV6-6 and TRBJ1-3, with D uncertain. The sequenced material came from naive CD8+ T cells sorted from blood. The sequence was collected from a man between 18 and 35 years old in good health. CDR3 DNA sequence: TGTGCCAGCAGCCCCGTTGGAAACACCATATATTTT. Translation gives CASSPVGNTIYF.